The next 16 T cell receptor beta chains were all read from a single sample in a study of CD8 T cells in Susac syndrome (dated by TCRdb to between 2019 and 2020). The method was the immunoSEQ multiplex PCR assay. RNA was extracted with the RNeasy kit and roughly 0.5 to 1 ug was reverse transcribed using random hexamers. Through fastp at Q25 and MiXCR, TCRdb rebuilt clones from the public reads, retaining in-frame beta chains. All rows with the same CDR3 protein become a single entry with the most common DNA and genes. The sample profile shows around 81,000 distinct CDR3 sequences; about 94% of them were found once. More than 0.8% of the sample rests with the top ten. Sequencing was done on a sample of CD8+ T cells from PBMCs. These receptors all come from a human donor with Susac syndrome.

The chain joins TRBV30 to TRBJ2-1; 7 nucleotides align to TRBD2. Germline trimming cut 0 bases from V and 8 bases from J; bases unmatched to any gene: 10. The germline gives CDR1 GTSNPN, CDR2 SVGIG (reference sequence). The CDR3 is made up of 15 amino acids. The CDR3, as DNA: TGTGCCTGGAGTGTACTAGGGCTAGCGGCCGATGAGCAGTTCTTC. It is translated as CAWSVLGLAADEQFF. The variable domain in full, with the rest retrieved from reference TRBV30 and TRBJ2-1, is SQTIHQWPATLVQPVGSPLSLECTVEGTSNPNLYWYRQAAGRGLQLLFYSVGIGQISSEVPQNLSASRPQDRQFILSSKKLLLSDSGFYLCAWSVLGLAADEQFFGPGTRLTVL.

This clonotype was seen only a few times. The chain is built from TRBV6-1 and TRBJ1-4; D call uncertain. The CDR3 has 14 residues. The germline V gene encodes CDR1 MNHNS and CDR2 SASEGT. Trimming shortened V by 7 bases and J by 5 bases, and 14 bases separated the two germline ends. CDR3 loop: CASTTGGSNEKLFF. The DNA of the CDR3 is TGTGCCAGCACTACCGGAGGATCAAATGAAAAACTGTTTTTT.

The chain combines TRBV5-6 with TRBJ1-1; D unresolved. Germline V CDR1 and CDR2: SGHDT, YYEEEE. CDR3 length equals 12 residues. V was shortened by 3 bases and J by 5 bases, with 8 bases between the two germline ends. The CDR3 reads CASSSYGTEAFF. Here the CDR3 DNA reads TGTGCCAGCAGCTCCTATGGAACTGAAGCTTTCTTT.

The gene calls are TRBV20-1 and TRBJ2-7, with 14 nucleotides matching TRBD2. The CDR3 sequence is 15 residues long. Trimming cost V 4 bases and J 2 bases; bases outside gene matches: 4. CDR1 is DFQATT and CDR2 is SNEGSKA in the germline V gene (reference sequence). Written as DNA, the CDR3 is TGCAGTGCTACTTTGGGACTAGCGGGAGCCTACGAGCAGTACTTC. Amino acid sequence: CSATLGLAGAYEQYF.

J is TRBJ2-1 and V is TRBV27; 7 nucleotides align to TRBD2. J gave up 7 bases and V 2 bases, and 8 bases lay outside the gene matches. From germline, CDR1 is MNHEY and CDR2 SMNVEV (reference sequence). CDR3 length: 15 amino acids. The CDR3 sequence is CASSLAGVLINEQFF. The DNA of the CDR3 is TGTGCCAGCAGTTTAGCGGGAGTCTTAATAAATGAGCAGTTCTTC.

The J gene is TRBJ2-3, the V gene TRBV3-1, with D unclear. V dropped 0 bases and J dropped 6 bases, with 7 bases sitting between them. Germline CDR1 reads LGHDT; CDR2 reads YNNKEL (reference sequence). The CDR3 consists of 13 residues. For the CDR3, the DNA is TGTGCCAGCAGCCAAGATCTAATCGATACGCAGTATTTT. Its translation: CASSQDLIDTQYF.

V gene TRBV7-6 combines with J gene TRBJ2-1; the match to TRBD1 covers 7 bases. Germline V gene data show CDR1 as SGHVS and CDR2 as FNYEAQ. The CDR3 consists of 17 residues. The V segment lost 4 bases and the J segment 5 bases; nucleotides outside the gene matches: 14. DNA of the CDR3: TGTGCCAGCAGCTCGGTCCAGGGGGAAGGGCCGAACAATGAGCAGTTCTTC. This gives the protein CASSSVQGEGPNNEQFF. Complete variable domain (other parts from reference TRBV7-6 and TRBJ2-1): GAGVSQSPRYKVTKRGQDVALRCDPISGHVSLYWYRQALGQGPEFLTYFNYEAQQDKSGLPNDRFSAERPEGSISTLTIQRTEQRDSAMYRCASSSVQGEGPNNEQFFGPGTRLTVL.

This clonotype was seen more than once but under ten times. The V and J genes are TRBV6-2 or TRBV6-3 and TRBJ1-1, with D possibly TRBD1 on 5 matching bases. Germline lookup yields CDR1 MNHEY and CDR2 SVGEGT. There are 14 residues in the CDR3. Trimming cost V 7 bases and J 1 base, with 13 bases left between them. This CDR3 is CASTPGHRNTEAFF. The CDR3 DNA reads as TGTGCCAGCACCCCCGGACACCGGAACACTGAAGCTTTCTTT.

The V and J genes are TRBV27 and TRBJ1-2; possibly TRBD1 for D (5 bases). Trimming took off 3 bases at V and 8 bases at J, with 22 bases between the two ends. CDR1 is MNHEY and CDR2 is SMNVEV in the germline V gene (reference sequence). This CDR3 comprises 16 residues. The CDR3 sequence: CASSLGDLGSIEGYTF. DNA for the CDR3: TGTGCCAGCAGTTTGGGGGATTTAGGGTCGATCGAGGGCTACACCTTC.

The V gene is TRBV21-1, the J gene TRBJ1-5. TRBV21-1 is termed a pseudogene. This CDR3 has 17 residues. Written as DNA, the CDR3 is TGTGCCAGCAGCGGAAAAACCACAGGGACTAGGCGTCAGCCCCAGCATTTT. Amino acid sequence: CASSGKTTGTRRQPQHF.

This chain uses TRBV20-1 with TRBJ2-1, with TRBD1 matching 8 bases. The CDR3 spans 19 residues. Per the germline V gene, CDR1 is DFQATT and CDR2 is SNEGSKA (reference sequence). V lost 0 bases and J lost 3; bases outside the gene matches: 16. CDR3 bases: TGCAGTGCTAGAGATAACATCCGCCCCAGGGGGCAAATCTACAATGAGCAGTTCTTC. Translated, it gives CSARDNIRPRGQIYNEQFF.

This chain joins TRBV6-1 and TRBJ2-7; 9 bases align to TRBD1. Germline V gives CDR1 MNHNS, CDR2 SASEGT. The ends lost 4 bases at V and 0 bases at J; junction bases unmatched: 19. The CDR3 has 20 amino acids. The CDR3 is CASSAVSSGTGTIYSYEQYF. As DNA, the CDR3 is TGTGCCAGCAGTGCCGTATCCTCCGGGACAGGGACGATCTACTCCTACGAGCAGTACTTC.

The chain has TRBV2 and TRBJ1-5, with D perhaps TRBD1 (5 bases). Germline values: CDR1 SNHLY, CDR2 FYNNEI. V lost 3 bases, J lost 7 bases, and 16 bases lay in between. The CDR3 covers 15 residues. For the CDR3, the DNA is TGTGCCAGCAGTGATACAGGAGATTTTGGGCAGCCCCAGCATTTT. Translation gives CASSDTGDFGQPQHF. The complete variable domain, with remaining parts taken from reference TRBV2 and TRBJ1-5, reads EPEVTQTPSHQVTQMGQEVILRCVPISNHLYFYWYRQILGQKVEFLVSFYNNEISEKSEIFDDQFSVERPDGSNFTLKIRSTKLEDSAMYFCASSDTGDFGQPQHFGDGTRLSIL.

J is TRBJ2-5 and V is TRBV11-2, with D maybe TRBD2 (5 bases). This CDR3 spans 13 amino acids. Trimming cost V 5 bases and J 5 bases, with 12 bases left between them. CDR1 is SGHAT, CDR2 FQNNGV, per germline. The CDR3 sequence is CASSARASETQYF. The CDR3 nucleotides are TGTGCCAGCAGCGCGAGGGCTAGCGAGACCCAGTACTTC.

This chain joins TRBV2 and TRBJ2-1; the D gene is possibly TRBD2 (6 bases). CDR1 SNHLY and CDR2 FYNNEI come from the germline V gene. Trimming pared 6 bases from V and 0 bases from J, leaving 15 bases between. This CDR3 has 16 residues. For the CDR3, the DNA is TGTGCCAGCAGACGAGGGGACTTCTCCTCCTACAATGAGCAGTTCTTC. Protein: CASRRGDFSSYNEQFF.

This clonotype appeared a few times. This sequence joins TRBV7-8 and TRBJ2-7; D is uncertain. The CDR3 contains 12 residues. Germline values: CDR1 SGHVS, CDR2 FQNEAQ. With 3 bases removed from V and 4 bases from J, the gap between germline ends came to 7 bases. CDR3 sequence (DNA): TGTGCCAGCAGCTTGGTGGGTTACGAGCAGTACTTC. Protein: CASSLVGYEQYF. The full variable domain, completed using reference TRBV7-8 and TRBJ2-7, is GAGVSQSPRYKVAKRGQDVALRCDPISGHVSLFWYQQALGQGPEFLTYFQNEAQLDKSGLPSDRFFAERPEGSVSTLKIQRTQQEDSAVYLCASSLVGYEQYFGPGTRLTVT.